The 8 T cell receptor beta chains in this list originate from one sample, sequenced in a study of blood T cells in healthy people across ages. A sample-barcoded 5' primer and a J-beta primer mix were used in a second PCR of about 6 to 12 cycles. Using its own MiXCR run on the 5' RACE reads, TCRdb lists one record per CDR3 protein. In the table there are 550,000 to 750,000 distinct CDR3 sequences, roughly 21% of which are singletons. Sequencing used blood. These receptors were obtained from a man in his 70s in good health.

The genes are TRBV29-1 and TRBJ2-7, with 9 bases aligning to TRBD2. This CDR3 has 15 amino acids. V gave up 3 bases and J gave up 4 bases; unmatched junction bases: 10. Germline V lookup: CDR1 SQVTM, CDR2 ANQGSEA. This chain's CDR3 is CSVEVAGGPSYEQYF. In DNA, the CDR3 is TGCAGCGTTGAGGTGGCGGGAGGGCCCTCGTACGAGCAGTACTTC.

The genes are TRBV28 and TRBJ1-2; tentative D call: TRBD1 (5 bases). Trimming left V 6 bases short and J 8 bases short, with 13 bases between. CDR3 length: 12 residues. Germline loops: CDR1 MDHEN, CDR2 SYDVKM. CDR3 sequence (DNA): TGTGCCAGCAGCAACAGGATCTGGGGCTACACCTTC. This codes for CASSNRIWGYTF.

This clonotype showed up just a few times. J is TRBJ2-5 and V is TRBV5-1; D is unresolved. The CDR3 sequence is 14 residues long. Germline lookup yields CDR1 SGHRS and CDR2 YFSETQ. With 0 bases removed from V and 5 bases from J, the gap between germline ends came to 11 bases. CDR3 in DNA: TGCGCCAGCAGCTTGGCCTCTCCCGGGGAGACCCAGTACTTC. This encodes CASSLASPGETQYF.

The V call is TRBV19, the J call TRBJ2-2, with D possibly called TRBD1 or TRBD2 (5 bases each). The V gene lost 6 bases and the J gene lost 2 bases, with 16 bases spanning the gap. The CDR3 extends over 16 amino acids. Per germline, CDR1 LNHDA and CDR2 SQIVND (reference sequence). The CDR3 reads CASSQWTGPNTGELFF. The DNA for the CDR3 is TGTGCCAGTAGCCAGTGGACGGGACCCAACACCGGGGAGCTGTTTTTT.

A note on this clonotype: This may stem from a read error, because a much larger clone lies one nucleotide away. The rearrangement joins TRBV12-3 or TRBV12-4 to TRBJ2-3; TRBD2 is a possible D gene (5 bases). The CDR3 spans 16 residues. V was trimmed by 6 bases and J by 0 bases, leaving 16 bases between them. The CDR3 reads CASSPVGEMSTDTQYF. For the CDR3, the DNA is TGTGCCAGCAGCCCTGTCGGGGAAATGAGCACAGATACGCAGTATTTT.

This clonotype was detected only a few times. The rearrangement links TRBV6-1 to TRBJ2-5; 11 bases are a match to TRBD2. The last part of the DNA fits TRBJ2-1 better; the J call may be wrong. The CDR3 totals 15 residues. Germline V gene lookup returns CDR1 MNHNS and CDR2 SASEGT. The CDR3: CASSEGTSGYNEQFF. The CDR3 coding sequence is TGTGCCAGCAGTGAAGGGACTAGCGGGTACAATGAGCAGTTCTTC.

This chain joins TRBV5-1 and TRBJ2-5; D ambiguous. Trimming pared 0 bases from V and 7 bases from J, leaving 16 bases between. Germline V lookup: CDR1 SGHRS, CDR2 YFSETQ. This CDR3 contains 15 residues. CDR3 in DNA: TGCGCCAGCAGCTTGGCCTTTTTAGGCTCTGGGACCCAGTACTTC. Encoded protein: CASSLAFLGSGTQYF.

This sequence joins TRBV23-1 and TRBJ2-7; 9 bases agree with TRBD1. TRBV23-1 qualifies as an ORF whose function is uncertain. J gave up 4 bases and V 0 bases, and 4 bases lay outside the gene matches. The CDR3 loop spans 15 amino acids. CDR3 in amino acids: CASSQSRGQGYEQYF. CDR3 nucleotides: TGCGCCAGCAGTCAATCACGGGGACAGGGTTACGAGCAGTACTTC.